A single sample is the source of the 8 T cell receptor beta chains below, sequenced in a study of patients and donors after allogeneic stem cell transplantation. Via MiXCR, TCRdb re-called the RT-PCR reads, giving one row per CDR3 protein. The sample includes about a million distinct CDR3 sequences, approximately 19% seen only once; the top ten take 6%. The specimen sequenced was blood, either unsorted or a sorted T cell fraction (not recorded which). These receptors were obtained from a human donor who was either an allogeneic HSCT recipient or a stem cell or donor lymphocyte infusion donor (not recorded which). It is not recorded whose cells these are; they may come from a transplant donor.

This clonotype came up a few times. V gene TRBV5-5 combines with J gene TRBJ2-1; the match to TRBD1 covers 8 bases. The CDR3 length is 14 residues. V lost 1 base and J lost 6; bases outside the gene matches: 3. Germline V CDR1 and CDR2: SGHKS, YYEKEE (reference sequence). CDR3 region: CASSLSGQGNEQFF. For the CDR3, the DNA is TGTGCCAGCAGCTTGAGTGGACAGGGCAATGAGCAGTTCTTC.

This clonotype was observed a few times. This chain links TRBV20-1 with TRBJ2-1, with D perhaps TRBD2 (6 bases). The CDR3 is 14 residues long. The V gene lost 6 bases and the J gene lost 0 bases, with 12 bases spanning the gap. Germline lookup yields CDR1 DFQATT and CDR2 SNEGSKA (reference sequence). The CDR3 DNA is TGCAGTGCGGAGGCGGGAAGCTCCTACAATGAGCAGTTCTTC. It translates to CSAEAGSSYNEQFF.

The V and J genes are TRBV4-2 and TRBJ2-3; D unclear. V lost 2 bases to trimming and J lost 0 bases, with 6 bases between them. The CDR3 loop spans 14 amino acids. CDR1 is LGHNA, CDR2 YNFKEQ, per germline. The CDR3 loop is CASSQIASTDTQYF. In nucleotides, the CDR3 is TGTGCCAGCAGCCAAATCGCTAGCACAGATACGCAGTATTTT.

Only a few counts were recorded for this clonotype. Sequence at one end of the junction differs from germline and may be a read error. The chain recombines TRBV7-7 with TRBJ2-5; 8 nucleotides line up with TRBD2. The CDR3 has 15 amino acids. The germline V gene encodes CDR1 SSHAT and CDR2 FNYEAQ (reference sequence). In DNA, the CDR3 is TGTGCTAGCAGCGCCAATAGCGGGGAACAAGAGACCCAGTACTTC. Translated: CASSANSGEQETQYF.

This clonotype was found a few times. This chain uses TRBV4-2 with TRBJ1-4; D remains ambiguous. The CDR3 consists of 19 residues. The germline CDR1 and CDR2 sequences are LGHNA and YNFKEQ. The V gene lost 4 bases and the J gene lost 4 bases, with 25 bases spanning the gap. CDR3 sequence: CASSRRITQDGEYNEKLFF. CDR3 DNA sequence: TGTGCCAGCAGCCGCAGAATCACTCAGGACGGAGAGTATAATGAAAAACTGTTTTTT.

The chain joins TRBV20-1 to TRBJ2-1, with 9 bases lining up with TRBD2. V gave up 3 bases and J gave up 5 bases; unmatched junction bases: 8. The length of the CDR3 is 15 residues. CDR1 and CDR2 from the germline V gene are DFQATT and SNEGSKA (reference sequence). Here the CDR3 reads CSARAGTSWNNEQFF. Written as DNA, the CDR3 is TGCAGTGCTAGGGCCGGGACTAGCTGGAACAATGAGCAGTTCTTC.

In its sample, this clonotype was seen a few times. V gene TRBV6-2 or TRBV6-3 combines with J gene TRBJ2-4, with 7 bases matching TRBD1. V shed 4 bases, J shed 0 bases, and the junction held 9 bases outside the gene matches. The V gene's germline CDR1 is MNHEY and CDR2 SVGEGT. The CDR3 runs to 17 residues. For the CDR3, the DNA is TGTGCCAGCAGTTCCGGACAGGCCGACCTAGCCAAAAACATTCAGTACTTC. Its translation: CASSSGQADLAKNIQYF.

The V and J genes are TRBV19 and TRBJ1-2, with a weak D call TRBD1 (5 bases). Germline CDR1 is LNHDA and CDR2 is SQIVND (reference sequence). There are 15 residues in the CDR3. V dropped 6 bases and J dropped 4 bases, with 18 bases sitting between them. CDR3 residues: CASRAGAGILYGYTF. CDR3 nucleotides: TGTGCCAGTAGGGCCGGGGCAGGGATCCTCTATGGCTACACCTTC. The whole variable domain, filled in from reference TRBV19 and TRBJ1-2, reads DGGITQSPKYLFRKEGQNVTLSCEQNLNHDAMYWYRQDPGQGLRLIYYSQIVNDFQKGDIAEGYSVSREKKESFPLTVTSAQKNPTAFYLCASRAGAGILYGYTFGSGTRLTVV.